The 32 T cell receptor beta chains reported below all come from one sample, sequenced in a study of beta chain features in type 1 diabetes. Study-level results: Researchers report that Type 1 diabetes patients had moderately but significantly shorter TCRB CDR3s across all four CD4+ subsets.

Expressed TCRB transcripts were sequenced because the entire RNA isolate underwent reverse transcription. Here immunoSEQ multiplex PCR was the method, and the copy in TCRdb shows in-frame clones only, minus some. The table records 100,000 to 150,000 clones, about 18% of them present only once. Their antigens remain unidentified. Sequencing input: central memory CD4+ T cells from blood. These receptor sequences come from a man aged 18-30 years with type 1 diabetes.

This sequence joins TRBV9 and TRBJ2-3, with no clear D. V lost 1 base and J lost 5, with 8 bases in between. The CDR3 totals 13 residues. Germline V CDR1 and CDR2: SGDLS, YYNGEE. In DNA form, the CDR3 reads TGTGCCAGCAGCGTAAATTGGGGAGATACGCAGTATTTT. This sequence encodes CASSVNWGDTQYF. The full variable domain, in which reference TRBV9 and TRBJ2-3 provide the parts outside the CDR3, is DSGVTQTPKHLITATGQRVTLRCSPRSGDLSVYWYQQSLDQGLQFLIQYYNGEERAKGNILERFSAQQFPDLHSELNLSSLELGDSALYFCASSVNWGDTQYFGPGTRLTVL.

The V call is TRBV4-1, the J call TRBJ2-6; 8 bases agree with TRBD2. The length of the CDR3 is 18 residues. V lost 0 bases and J lost 3; bases outside the gene matches: 7. The germline gives CDR1 MGHRA, CDR2 YSYEKL. The CDR3 coding sequence is TGCGCCAGCAGCCAAGATCACCCGGGAGGGCTTGGGGCCAACGTCCTGACTTTC. Amino acid sequence: CASSQDHPGGLGANVLTF.

The rearrangement links TRBV7-2 to TRBJ2-1, with D possibly called TRBD1 or TRBD2 (6 bases each). The CDR3 sequence is 17 residues long. Germline values: CDR1 SGHTA, CDR2 FQGNSA. Trimming took 7 bases from V and 6 from J, leaving 25 bases between them. CDR3 sequence reads: CASTRILGGNNGNEQFF. As DNA, the CDR3 is TGTGCCAGCACGCGTATCCTCGGGGGCAATAATGGCAATGAGCAGTTCTTC.

This chain connects TRBV2 to TRBJ2-5; D gene ambiguous. This CDR3 is 11 amino acids long. Germline V CDR1 and CDR2: SNHLY, FYNNEI. Between the trimmed V and J ends, which lost 5 bases and 5 bases, there was a span of 6 bases. The CDR3 sequence is CASSFGETQYF. The CDR3 DNA is TGTGCCAGCAGTTTCGGGGAGACCCAGTACTTC. The complete variable domain, with remaining parts taken from reference TRBV2 and TRBJ2-5, reads EPEVTQTPSHQVTQMGQEVILRCVPISNHLYFYWYRQILGQKVEFLVSFYNNEISEKSEIFDDQFSVERPDGSNFTLKIRSTKLEDSAMYFCASSFGETQYFGPGTRLLVL.

This clone has just a few counts. The J gene is TRBJ1-2, the V gene TRBV5-1, with no clear D. The germline CDR1 and CDR2 sequences are SGHRS and YFSETQ. V gave up 3 bases and J gave up 8 bases, with 11 bases separating them. The length of the CDR3 is 12 residues. DNA for the CDR3: TGCGCCAGCAGCTACCCTAGCCAGGGCTACACCTTC. Protein sequence: CASSYPSQGYTF.

This clone was found a few times. This chain uses TRBV29-1 with TRBJ2-7, with 8 bases identical to TRBD1. V lost 4 bases and J lost 5; bases outside the gene matches: 7. CDR1 is SQVTM, CDR2 ANQGSEA, per germline. This CDR3 spans 13 amino acids. The CDR3 DNA reads as TGCAGCGTTGTGAGGACAGGGCTCCACGAGCAGTACTTC. It codes for CSVVRTGLHEQYF.

This clone was seen a few times. This sequence joins TRBV4-2 and TRBJ2-7; TRBD2 aligns across 11 bases. This CDR3 is built from 16 residues. Germline lookup yields CDR1 LGHNA and CDR2 YNFKEQ. V lost 3 bases, J lost 2 bases, and 6 bases stayed unmatched. CDR3 in DNA: TGTGCCAGCAGCCAGGCTGGGACTAGCGGACCCTACGAGCAGTACTTC. It encodes CASSQAGTSGPYEQYF.

This clone was recorded only once. The CDR3 DNA follows: TGTGCCAGCAGTTCCAGGTACAGGTCTCACCAAGAGACCCAGTACTTC. Translating it yields CASSSRYRSHQETQYF. The chain joins TRBV5-4 to TRBJ2-5; D is perhaps TRBD1 (5 bases). Germline assignment: CDR1 SGHNT and CDR2 YYREEE (reference sequence). V lost 5 bases and J 0 bases, leaving 17 bases between the germline ends. This CDR3 region has 16 residues.

Regarding this clone: The sample contains more than one DNA sequence encoding this CDR3. This chain connects TRBV7-2 to TRBJ1-1; 7 nucleotides agree with TRBD1. With 5 bases clipped from V and 5 bases from J, the junction kept 11 bases outside the gene matches. The CDR3 loop spans 15 amino acids. The germline V gene encodes CDR1 SGHTA and CDR2 FQGNSA. The CDR3 loop reads CASSVRQGGGTEAFF. In nucleotides, the CDR3 is TGTGCCAGCAGCGTACGACAGGGAGGCGGGACTGAAGCTTTCTTT. The variable domain in full, completed from reference TRBV7-2 and TRBJ1-1, reads GAGVSQSPSNKVTEKGKDVELRCDPISGHTALYWYRQSLGQGLEFLIYFQGNSAPDKSGLPSDRFSAERTGGSVSTLTIQRTQQEDSAVYLCASSVRQGGGTEAFFGQGTRLTVV.

This clone was recorded a few times. The rearrangement links TRBV20-1 to TRBJ2-5; no clear D. The CDR3 consists of 10 residues. CDR1 and CDR2 from the germline V gene are DFQATT and SNEGSKA (reference sequence). V lost 3 bases, J lost 7 bases, and 6 bases lay in between. The CDR3 here is CSARHGTQYF. CDR3 sequence (DNA): TGCAGTGCTAGGCACGGGACCCAGTACTTC.

This clone appeared a few times. This CDR3 is CAWSPTGDQPQHF. The CDR3 coding sequence is TGTGCCTGGAGTCCGACAGGGGATCAGCCCCAGCATTTT. V gene TRBV30 combines with J gene TRBJ1-5; 8 positions match TRBD1. The CDR3 totals 13 residues. Germline values: CDR1 GTSNPN, CDR2 SVGIG (reference sequence). J gave up 5 bases and V 2 bases, and 2 bases lay outside the gene matches.

The chain employs TRBV6-5 and TRBJ1-2; 12 positions match TRBD1. This CDR3 region has 16 residues. CDR1 MNHEY and CDR2 SVGAGI come from the germline V gene. Trimming at V came to 2 bases and at J to 7 bases, leaving 8 bases not matched to a gene. CDR3 amino acids: CASSYGAGQGATGYTF. As DNA, the CDR3 is TGTGCCAGCAGTTACGGGGCGGGACAGGGGGCCACTGGCTACACCTTC.

The chain is built from TRBV28 and TRBJ2-5, with D maybe TRBD2 (7 bases). This CDR3 is 11 amino acids long. V was shortened by 7 bases and J by 9 bases, with 12 bases between the two germline ends. Looked up from germline, CDR1 is MDHEN and CDR2 is SYDVKM. The DNA of the CDR3 is TGTGCCAGCACCCTAGGGGGGGCCCAGTACTTC. Its translation is CASTLGGAQYF. The variable domain in full, completed from reference TRBV28 and TRBJ2-5, reads DVKVTQSSRYLVKRTGEKVFLECVQDMDHENMFWYRQDPGLGLRLIYFSYDVKMKEKGDIPEGYSVSREKKERFSLILESASTNQTSMYLCASTLGGAQYFGPGTRLLVL.

The chain joins TRBV7-3 to TRBJ2-2, with D unresolved. Germline V lookup: CDR1 SGHTA, CDR2 FQGTGA. V lost 8 bases to trimming and J lost 6 bases, with 13 bases between them. CDR3 length equals 13 residues. For the CDR3, the DNA is TGTGCCAGCGCCCGCGGTCGGTCCGGGGAGCTGTTTTTT. Its protein product is CASARGRSGELFF.

This clone turned up a few times. The genes are TRBV4-1 and TRBJ1-5; 7 bases are a match to TRBD1. The J segment lost 6 bases and the V segment lost 3 bases, leaving 8 bases of the junction unmatched. This CDR3 is 15 amino acids long. Germline loops: CDR1 MGHRA, CDR2 YSYEKL. CDR3 DNA sequence: TGCGCCAGCAGCCATAACAGGGGTCTGGGTCAGCCCCAGCATTTT. This codes for CASSHNRGLGQPQHF.

Turning to this clone: A much larger clonotype is one base distant, so this may be a read error. This CDR3 is also generated by other DNA sequences in the sample. This sequence joins TRBV18 and TRBJ2-6; D might be TRBD1 or TRBD2, each matching 5 bases. Trimming took off 2 bases at V and 0 bases at J, with 5 bases between the two ends. The CDR3 sequence is 15 residues long. CDR1 and CDR2 from the germline V gene are KGHSH and LQKENI. The chain's CDR3 is CASSPGTSGANVLTF. In nucleotides, the CDR3 is TGTGCCAGCTCACCAGGGACCTCTGGGGCCAACGTCCTGACTTTC. The complete variable domain, with remaining parts taken from reference TRBV18 and TRBJ2-6, reads NAGVMQNPRHLVRRRGQEARLRCSPMKGHSHVYWYRQLPEEGLKFMVYLQKENIIDESGMPKERFSAEFPKEGPSILRIQQVVRGDSAAYFCASSPGTSGANVLTFGAGSRLTVL.

This clone was picked up many times. This sequence joins TRBV29-1 and TRBJ2-3, with no clear D. Per the germline V gene, CDR1 is SQVTM and CDR2 is ANQGSEA. The CDR3 spans 14 residues. V lost 6 bases and J lost 0, with 13 bases in between. The CDR3 DNA reads as TGCAGCGTAATCGACATTACTAGCACAGATACGCAGTATTTT. Protein product: CSVIDITSTDTQYF.

This clone occurred a few times. The chain is built from TRBV19 and TRBJ1-1; 9 nucleotides line up with TRBD1. The J segment lost 6 bases and the V segment lost 6 bases, leaving 2 bases of the junction unmatched. CDR1 is LNHDA, CDR2 SQIVND, per germline (reference sequence). The CDR3 sequence is 12 residues long. For the CDR3, the DNA is TGTGCCAGTAGACAGGGGGCAGCTGAAGCTTTCTTT. Residues: CASRQGAAEAFF.

This clone showed up just a few times. The CDR3 DNA is TGTGCCAGCAGTTACGCGGGAGAGCTTGGGACGCAGTATTTT. It is translated as CASSYAGELGTQYF. This sequence joins TRBV6-5 and TRBJ2-3; 7 bases align to TRBD2. CDR1 and CDR2 (germline): MNHEY, SVGAGI. This CDR3 is built from 14 residues. Trimming took 2 bases from V and 9 from J; bases not matched to a gene: 8.

The genes are TRBV18 and TRBJ2-5; tentative D call: TRBD1 (6 bases). CDR1 and CDR2 (germline): KGHSH, LQKENI. V was trimmed by 6 bases and J by 5 bases, leaving 16 bases between them. This CDR3 is 14 amino acids long. This CDR3 is CASSLTRTAETQYF. The DNA of the CDR3 is TGTGCCAGCTCCCTCACAAGGACAGCGGAGACCCAGTACTTC. Full variable domain (rest looked up from reference TRBV18 and TRBJ2-5): NAGVMQNPRHLVRRRGQEARLRCSPMKGHSHVYWYRQLPEEGLKFMVYLQKENIIDESGMPKERFSAEFPKEGPSILRIQQVVRGDSAAYFCASSLTRTAETQYFGPGTRLLVL.

This chain links TRBV30 with TRBJ2-3; perhaps TRBD1 as D (5 bases). The CDR3 consists of 14 residues. With 4 bases removed from V and 1 base from J, the gap between germline ends came to 12 bases. In germline, CDR1 is GTSNPN, CDR2 SVGIG (reference sequence). This chain's CDR3 is CAWTQGWGTDTQYF. The CDR3, as DNA: TGTGCCTGGACCCAGGGTTGGGGCACAGATACGCAGTATTTT.

At least ten counts were recorded for this clone. Other DNA sequences in the same sample also yield this CDR3. The chain couples TRBV9 to TRBJ1-5; 9 bases line up with TRBD1. Germline V gene sequence: CDR1 SGDLS, CDR2 YYNGEE. The V segment lost 2 bases and the J segment 6 bases; nucleotides outside the gene matches: 3. CDR3 size: 14 residues. Here the CDR3 reads CASSVGQGSQPQHF. The DNA of the CDR3 is TGTGCCAGCAGCGTGGGACAGGGAAGTCAGCCCCAGCATTTT.

The chain employs TRBV29-1 and TRBJ1-2; 7 bases match TRBD1. Germline V gene lookup returns CDR1 SQVTM and CDR2 ANQGSEA. J was trimmed by 7 bases and V by 6 bases; bases with no gene match: 11. CDR3 length: 13 amino acids. CDR3 loop: CSVETGDTLGYTF. The DNA of the CDR3 is TGCAGCGTGGAAACAGGGGACACCCTTGGCTACACCTTC.

The chain carries TRBV6-5 and TRBJ1-1; D is ambiguous. Trimming shortened V by 5 bases and J by 5 bases, and 12 bases separated the two germline ends. The CDR3 has 13 amino acids. The germline gives CDR1 MNHEY, CDR2 SVGAGI. CDR3 protein: CASSPDLGTEAFF. In DNA, the CDR3 is TGTGCCAGCAGTCCGGACCTGGGGACTGAAGCTTTCTTT.

This clone was counted only a few times. The chain joins TRBV28 to TRBJ2-4; D may be TRBD2 (5 bases). CDR1 and CDR2 (germline): MDHEN, SYDVKM. Trimming removed 8 bases at V and 11 bases at J, with 19 bases between. The CDR3 runs to 13 residues. The CDR3 loop is CASVTAGEVVQYF. Written as DNA, the CDR3 is TGTGCCAGCGTGACCGCGGGTGAGGTGGTTCAGTACTTC.

This clone turned up a few times. The limits of the CDR3 on the DNA are not certain, so only TCRdb's listed CDR3 is given. The V gene is TRBV7-2, the J gene TRBJ2-1; TRBD2 is taken as the D call from the table, unchecked against the DNA. The CDR3 contains 12 residues when both ends are counted. Germline CDR1 is SGHTA and CDR2 is FQGNSA. The CDR3 here is CASSLVAEGAFF.

The gene calls are TRBV4-1 and TRBJ1-1; the match to TRBD1 covers 9 bases. The CDR3 is 18 residues long. J lost 5 bases, V lost 2 bases, and 15 bases had no gene match. From germline, CDR1 is MGHRA and CDR2 YSYEKL. The CDR3 sequence is CASSQFCGTGRASTEAFF. CDR3 nucleotide sequence: TGCGCCAGCAGCCAATTCTGTGGGACAGGGAGAGCGAGTACTGAAGCTTTCTTT.

The rearrangement joins TRBV5-5 to TRBJ2-3, with 10 bases aligning to TRBD1. The ends lost 3 bases at V and 2 bases at J; junction bases unmatched: 6. Germline CDR1 is SGHKS and CDR2 is YYEKEE (reference sequence). The CDR3 spans 16 residues. DNA for the CDR3: TGTGCCAGCAGCTGGACCGGGACAGGGGCCACAGATACGCAGTATTTT. The encoded protein is CASSWTGTGATDTQYF.

This clone was counted between two and nine times. This may come from a read error, since a much larger clone is one base off. Other DNA sequences in the sample encode the same CDR3. Here the CDR3 DNA reads TGCGCCAGCAGCCAAGTAAACCGGGGTGGCTCGGAAGGCTACACCTTC. Translation gives CASSQVNRGGSEGYTF. The chain has TRBV4-1 and TRBJ1-2; the D is unclear. In germline, CDR1 is MGHRA, CDR2 YSYEKL. The CDR3 loop spans 16 amino acids. Trimming took 1 base from V and 8 from J, leaving 20 bases between them.

The rearrangement uses TRBV5-1 and TRBJ2-3; TRBD2 aligns across 7 bases. The CDR3 spans 15 residues. V shed 4 bases and J 3 bases; nucleotides not matched to a gene: 8. The V gene's germline CDR1 is SGHRS and CDR2 YFSETQ. CDR3: CASSGGGPSTDTQYF. The CDR3 bases are TGCGCCAGCAGCGGGGGAGGGCCGAGTACAGATACGCAGTATTTT.

This clone was detected only a few times. This chain uses TRBV4-3 with TRBJ2-1; the match to TRBD2 covers 7 bases. Germline V gene data show CDR1 as LGHNA and CDR2 as YSLEER. The CDR3 is 15 residues long. J gave up 7 bases and V 0 bases, and 6 bases lay outside the gene matches. The CDR3 DNA reads TGCGCCAGCAGCCAAGAGACGGGACTATTGAATGAGCAGTTCTTC. It specifies CASSQETGLLNEQFF.

The V and J genes are TRBV29-1 and TRBJ2-1; possible D gene TRBD2, 6 bases. Trimming took 7 bases from V and 6 from J, leaving 16 bases between them. The germline gives CDR1 SQVTM, CDR2 ANQGSEA. The CDR3 loop spans 13 amino acids. Written as DNA, the CDR3 is TGCAGCGCAGCCGGACTAAGAGGCAATGAGCAGTTCTTC. Translated, it gives CSAAGLRGNEQFF.